This record covers a single TCR beta chain. This clone was observed a few times. Its antigen has not been determined. The receptor originates from a mouse, and its gene names and germline sequences are accordingly murine. The read falls 1 residue short of the CDR3 end, and the missing part is taken from the germline J gene. Other DNA sequences in the sample encode the same CDR3. Preparation of the library involved the immunoSEQ multiplex PCR assay. TCRbeta CDR3 sequencing was done by Adaptive Biotechnologies at survey depth, reporting CDR3 sequences, V/J genes, productive frequency and template counts. TCR beta CDR3 regions were amplified from genomic DNA rather than RNA. Under the source paper's analysis protocol: Jensen-Shannon divergence was used to quantify pairwise repertoire overlap between tissues, with a value of 1 indicating complete divergence and a value of 0 indicating identical repertoires. Tissues were grouped by single-linkage agglomerative hierarchical clustering of pairwise JSD values, and the clustering results were shown as dendrograms. GLIPH2 was run on all patient samples with simulation_depth 1000, kmer_min_depth 3, cdr3_length_cutoff 8, keeping groups with more than two unique CDR3s. A standardized tissue-overlap score was calculated by extrapolating Jaccard GLIPH-group overlap across patients to a standard repertoire size of 1000 clones. Associations of diversity with clinical or experimental variables used linear mixed-effect models with tissue fixed effects and individual random effects. Not all clones reach the TCRdb copy of this immuneACCESS table, which keeps in-frame sequences only. Checked studies attribute under half of the gap to unresolved V genes and leave the rest unexplained. V and J calls and clone size follow that table, whereas D and trimming were derived from the DNA. Present in this sample are thousands of clones, approximately 37% of which were seen just once. Over 2.5% of the sample belongs to the ten largest clones.

The CDR3 contains 14 residues, cysteine and phenylalanine counted. The CDR3 was read in part: 39 bases, with the frame set at base 1. As encoded in the germline V gene (reference sequence), CDR1 is KGHPV while CDR2 is FQNQEV. V is pruned by 5 bases and J by 1 base, leaving 2 bases of the junction without a gene match. These data come from a study of tissue T cells after allogeneic stem cell transplantation (dated by TCRdb to 2021 to 2024). About the study as a whole: The study profiled TCR beta repertoires in many tissues obtained from research autopsies of patients with and without GVHD, and also in mouse models of GVHD. The human arm was a prospective observational study without blinding or randomization.

General findings and caveats noted by the study authors: Blood and spleen T cells captured only a limited portion of the TCR repertoire detected in tissues, in both patients and mice. Within patients, how anatomically similar tissues were was a major factor shaping TCR repertoire composition, regardless of disease or transplant status. Only a few T cell clones appeared in more than one patient, yet motif-based clustering showed tissue-specific repertoire signatures that were shared between patients. The study did not establish which tissue TCRs were alloreactive or antigen-specific, and some clones may have been host cells that persisted. Sampling depth was acknowledged as a limitation, and the patient cohort was both small and clinically heterogeneous.

The sample's time point label is to be understood as: mouse harvest day 14 after allogeneic transplant. Each mouse graft, delivered by tail vein injection, combined 10^6 splenic CD5+ T cells with 10^7 T-cell-depleted bone marrow cells. To model GVHD in mice, a major MHC-mismatch B6 (H2b) into BALB/c (H2d) model was used, and tissues were profiled at day 7 or 14. On day 7 or 14 post-transplant, mouse tissues and retro-orbital blood were harvested with separate sterile tools for each animal, and livers were flushed beforehand. Before genomic DNA isolation with the DNeasy Blood & Tissue Kit, mouse tissues were minced using razor blades in buffered saline.

The receptor's source is a female BALB/c mouse given C57BL/6 T cells with graft-versus-host disease after an allogeneic hematopoietic cell transplant. This chain is built from TRBV26 and TRBJ2-3, and TRBD2 aligns with 8 junction nucleotides. Input material: skin. CDR3 DNA, as far as it was read: TGTGCCAGCAGTTTGGGGGGGGGTGCAGAAACGCTGTAT. Translated, it gives CASSLGGGAETLY. The whole CDR3 is CASSLGGGAETLYF.